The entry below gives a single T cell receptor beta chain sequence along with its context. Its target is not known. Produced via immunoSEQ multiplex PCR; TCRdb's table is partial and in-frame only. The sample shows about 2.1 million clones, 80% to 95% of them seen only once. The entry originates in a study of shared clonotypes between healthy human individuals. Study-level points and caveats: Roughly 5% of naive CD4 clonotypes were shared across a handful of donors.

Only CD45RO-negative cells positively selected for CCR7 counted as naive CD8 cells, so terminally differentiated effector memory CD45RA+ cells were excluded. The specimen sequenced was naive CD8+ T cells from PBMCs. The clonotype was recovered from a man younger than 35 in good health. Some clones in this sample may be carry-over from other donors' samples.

CDR3 region: CSVGGGPLEQYF. CDR3 sequence (DNA): TGCAGCGTTGGCGGGGGCCCCCTCGAGCAGTACTTC. This chain joins TRBV29-1 and TRBJ2-7; a weak D match, TRBD2 (7 bases). With 4 bases removed from V and 6 bases from J, the gap between germline ends came to 13 bases. CDR3 length: 12 residues. In germline, CDR1 is SQVTM, CDR2 ANQGSEA.